The 27 T cell receptor beta chains in this list originate from one sample, sequenced in a study of T cell responses to AZD1222 COVID-19 vaccine (TCRdb year 2021). The label giving this sample's time point can be read as: about 28 days (+/-7) after the second vaccine dose. The library relied on the immunoSEQ multiplex PCR assay. Sourced from immuneACCESS, this table was stored by TCRdb with only in-frame sequences that have V and J called. A share of the clones is absent; for the studies checked, an unresolved V gene accounts for under half, and the remainder has no known explanation. A total of about 160,000 clones appear in this sample, around 89% of them only once. 4% to 5.5% of the sample comes from the top ten. Sequencing used peripheral blood, obtained 28 days after the second AZD1222 dose. All receptors derive from an adult who received the AZD1222 COVID-19 vaccine.

The chain is built from TRBV10-1 and TRBJ2-1, with TRBD2 identical over 9 bases. The CDR3 totals 15 residues. With V trimmed by 0 bases and J by 4 bases, 1 base remained unmatched. CDR1 is WNHNN and CDR2 is SYGVQD in the germline V gene (reference sequence). As DNA, the CDR3 is TGCGCCAGCAGTGAGTCCAGCGGGGGGTACAATGAGCAGTTCTTC. Protein product: CASSESSGGYNEQFF.

This clone was recorded only once. The chain links TRBV9 to TRBJ1-6, with TRBD1 as a possible D gene (5 bases). The V end was cut by 2 bases, the J end by 11 bases, with 11 bases between. This CDR3 comprises 13 residues. CDR1 SGDLS and CDR2 YYNGEE come from the germline V gene. Written as DNA, the CDR3 is TGTGCCAGCAGCGTGGACATCAATCCACCCCTCCACTTT. This translates into CASSVDINPPLHF.

This chain connects TRBV7-3 to TRBJ1-6, with TRBD1 as a possible D gene (5 bases). The CDR3 consists of 14 residues. Per the germline V gene, CDR1 is SGHTA and CDR2 is FQGTGA. V lost 6 bases and J 8 bases, leaving 14 bases between the germline ends. CDR3 nucleotides: TGTGCCAGCAGTCAGATAGGGGCGGATTCACCCCTCCACTTT. Translation: CASSQIGADSPLHF.

The chain links TRBV3-1 (or the pseudogene TRBV3-2) to TRBJ2-7, with 7 nucleotides matching TRBD2. CDR3 length equals 14 residues. Germline trimming cut 7 bases from V and 4 bases from J; bases unmatched to any gene: 10. Germline CDR1 is LGHDT and CDR2 is YNNKEL (reference sequence). The CDR3 here is CASTQGGYTYEQYF. CDR3 DNA: TGTGCCAGCACCCAGGGAGGGTATACTTACGAGCAGTACTTC.

The chain employs TRBV5-4 and TRBJ1-1, with TRBD1 matching over 7 bases. The CDR3 has 13 residues. Germline CDR1 reads SGHNT; CDR2 reads YYREEE (reference sequence). V dropped 4 bases and J dropped 6; count of bases not matched to a gene: 6. CDR3: CASSRQGDAEAFF. CDR3 nucleotide sequence: TGTGCCAGCAGCCGGCAGGGGGACGCTGAAGCTTTCTTT.

This clone was seen only once. The rearrangement joins TRBV19 to TRBJ2-5, with 10 bases identical to TRBD2. The CDR3 contains 14 residues. With 9 bases clipped from V and 5 bases from J, the junction kept 9 bases outside the gene matches. CDR1 is LNHDA and CDR2 is SQIVND in the germline V gene (reference sequence). The CDR3: CARAGGQRNETQYF. CDR3 nucleotide sequence: TGTGCCAGAGCGGGGGGGCAGCGGAATGAGACCCAGTACTTC.

The chain carries TRBV30 and TRBJ1-6, with a possible D match to TRBD1 (6 bases). There are 14 residues in the CDR3. Deletions cut 0 bases from V and 5 bases from J, with 8 bases between. Germline CDR1 and CDR2: GTSNPN and SVGIG (reference sequence). In DNA form, the CDR3 reads TGTGCCTGGAGTGTCGGACAGCATAATTCACCCCTCCACTTT. Amino acids: CAWSVGQHNSPLHF.

In DNA form, the CDR3 reads TGTGCTAGTGGTTTCGGCCCCCCGGACGGGCCATATGAGCAGTTCTTC. It codes for CASGFGPPDGPYEQFF. The rearrangement links TRBV12-5 to TRBJ2-1, with D unclear. The V gene lost 3 bases and the J gene lost 8 bases, with 20 bases spanning the gap. Germline-derived CDR1 and CDR2 are LGHNT and FRNRAP. There are 16 residues in the CDR3.

This clone was found a few times. This chain joins TRBV5-1 and TRBJ1-1, with D possibly TRBD1 on 6 matching bases. The CDR3 consists of 16 residues. The V gene lost 4 bases and the J gene lost 4 bases, with 20 bases spanning the gap. Germline values: CDR1 SGHRS, CDR2 YFSETQ. CDR3 DNA sequence: TGCGCCAGCAGCCCGGCCGCCGGGACATGGGGCACTGAAGCTTTCTTT. It translates to CASSPAAGTWGTEAFF.

This chain links TRBV29-1 with TRBJ2-3, with D unclear. CDR1 SQVTM and CDR2 ANQGSEA come from the germline V gene. V lost 4 bases, J lost 0 bases, and 17 bases lay in between. This CDR3 has 16 residues. CDR3: CSVGFSSTVSTDTQYF. The CDR3, as DNA: TGCAGCGTTGGCTTCTCTTCGACCGTTAGCACAGATACGCAGTATTTT.

The chain carries TRBV9 and TRBJ2-3; 9 bases agree with TRBD2. After removal of 2 bases from V and 6 bases from J, the junction contained 10 bases not matched to a gene. CDR3 length: 16 residues. The germline gives CDR1 SGDLS, CDR2 YYNGEE. CDR3 loop: CASSVVAGALVDTQYF. The CDR3 nucleotides read TGTGCCAGCAGCGTGGTAGCGGGGGCACTAGTGGATACGCAGTATTTT.

V usage is TRBV2 and J usage is TRBJ1-1; D uncertain. V was shortened by 4 bases and J by 1 base, with 13 bases between the two germline ends. The CDR3 covers 15 residues. Germline V lookup: CDR1 SNHLY, CDR2 FYNNEI. The DNA of the CDR3 is TGTGCCAGCAGTGTCACGGGCCGGCGGAACACTGAAGCTTTCTTT. This encodes CASSVTGRRNTEAFF. The whole variable domain, filled in from reference TRBV2 and TRBJ1-1, reads EPEVTQTPSHQVTQMGQEVILRCVPISNHLYFYWYRQILGQKVEFLVSFYNNEISEKSEIFDDQFSVERPDGSNFTLKIRSTKLEDSAMYFCASSVTGRRNTEAFFGQGTRLTVV.

This rearrangement joins TRBV19 to TRBJ1-5; no clear D gene. The CDR3 extends over 13 amino acids. Trimming took off 5 bases at V and 6 bases at J, with 11 bases between the two ends. CDR1 is LNHDA and CDR2 is SQIVND in the germline V gene (reference sequence). The CDR3 region is CASSLGLGQPQHF. The CDR3 region has the DNA TGTGCCAGTAGTCTGGGCCTGGGTCAGCCCCAGCATTTT.

V gene TRBV2 combines with J gene TRBJ2-5, with TRBD2 matching 12 bases. The CDR3 covers 16 residues. Germline V gives CDR1 SNHLY, CDR2 FYNNEI. Trimming took 4 bases from V and 2 from J; bases not matched to a gene: 5. CDR3 nucleotides: TGTGCCAGCAGTGGGTGGACTAGCGGGGTTCAAGAGACCCAGTACTTC. This sequence encodes CASSGWTSGVQETQYF.

The genes are TRBV5-6 and TRBJ2-2; perhaps TRBD1 as D (6 bases). This CDR3 is 14 amino acids long. Germline V gene lookup returns CDR1 SGHDT and CDR2 YYEEEE. The ends were cut back, 2 bases at V and 4 bases at J, with 9 bases in the middle. The CDR3: CASSFRTVTGELFF. For the CDR3, the DNA is TGTGCCAGCAGCTTCAGGACAGTCACCGGGGAGCTGTTTTTT.

This clone was observed a few times. This chain links TRBV12-5 with TRBJ2-1, with D perhaps TRBD1 (5 bases). Germline V gene lookup returns CDR1 LGHNT and CDR2 FRNRAP. The CDR3 consists of 15 residues. Trimming stripped 7 bases from V and 7 bases from J, with 20 bases between. The CDR3 protein is CASATLTGVNNEQFF. CDR3 in DNA: TGTGCTAGTGCCACCCTAACAGGAGTCAATAATGAGCAGTTCTTC.

The gene calls are TRBV6-5 and TRBJ1-5; D is uncertain. This CDR3 is 14 amino acids long. Trimming took off 5 bases at V and 3 bases at J, with 11 bases between the two ends. CDR1 MNHEY and CDR2 SVGAGI come from the germline V gene. The CDR3, as DNA: TGTGCCAGCAGTAAAACCGGCGACAATCAGCCCCAGCATTTT. Translating gives CASSKTGDNQPQHF.

This chain joins TRBV5-1 and TRBJ2-7; D possibly corresponds to TRBD1 (6 bases). The V gene's germline CDR1 is SGHRS and CDR2 YFSETQ. V lost 4 bases, J lost 6 bases, and 17 bases lay in between. This CDR3 has 14 amino acids. The CDR3 bases are TGCGCCAGCAGCATCCTCCCGGGACAAGGCGAGCAGTACTTC. As protein: CASSILPGQGEQYF.

The J gene is TRBJ1-3, the V gene TRBV11-2; D gene ambiguous. This CDR3 region has 13 residues. Trimming pared 0 bases from V and 5 bases from J, leaving 5 bases between. The germline V gene encodes CDR1 SGHAT and CDR2 FQNNGV. CDR3 region: CASSLDPRNTIYF. CDR3 coding DNA: TGTGCCAGCAGCTTAGATCCGAGAAACACCATATATTTT.

This sequence joins TRBV18 and TRBJ2-1; 11 bases map to TRBD2. CDR1 is KGHSH, CDR2 LQKENI, per germline. With 6 bases clipped from V and 0 bases from J, the junction kept 4 bases outside the gene matches. This CDR3 has 16 amino acids. The CDR3 spells CASSLAGGTSYNEQFF. CDR3 sequence (DNA): TGTGCCAGCTCCCTAGCGGGGGGCACCTCCTACAATGAGCAGTTCTTC.

This clone appeared a single time. The chain carries TRBV12-3 or TRBV12-4 and TRBJ2-5; D unclear. The CDR3 is 12 amino acids. V was clipped by 5 bases and J by 2 bases, with 6 bases between them. CDR3 sequence reads: CASSPNQETQYF. The DNA of the CDR3 is TGTGCCAGCAGTCCGAATCAAGAGACCCAGTACTTC.

The chain joins TRBV2 to TRBJ2-3; D might be TRBD1 (5 bases). V lost 4 bases to trimming and J lost 2 bases, with 13 bases between them. Germline V gives CDR1 SNHLY, CDR2 FYNNEI. The CDR3 sequence is 15 residues long. In DNA form, the CDR3 reads TGTGCCAGCAGTGGGCGGCAGGGTGTCACAGATACGCAGTATTTT. The encoded protein is CASSGRQGVTDTQYF.

This clone appeared once. The genes are TRBV11-2 and TRBJ1-2; D remains ambiguous. Germline CDR1 reads SGHAT; CDR2 reads FQNNGV. V was trimmed by 5 bases and J by 4 bases, leaving 20 bases between them. The CDR3 has 16 residues. The CDR3 sequence is CASSPTRGTRGYGYTF. The CDR3 nucleotides are TGTGCCAGCAGCCCAACACGGGGTACCCGGGGCTATGGCTACACCTTC.

This chain links TRBV5-4 with TRBJ2-6; tentatively, D is TRBD2 (6 bases). This CDR3 contains 15 residues. V lost 1 base to trimming and J lost 2 bases, with 7 bases between them. Germline assignment: CDR1 SGHNT and CDR2 YYREEE (reference sequence). The CDR3 protein is CASSLQRAGANVLTF. The CDR3 DNA follows: TGTGCCAGCAGCTTGCAGCGGGCTGGGGCCAACGTCCTGACTTTC.

The chain combines TRBV11-2 with TRBJ2-5; maybe TRBD2 (6 bases). This CDR3 has 14 residues. The V end lost 2 bases, the J end lost 5 bases, and 12 bases lay between the germline ends. The germline gives CDR1 SGHAT, CDR2 FQNNGV. CDR3 sequence reads: CASSLIEGRETQYF. Written as DNA, the CDR3 is TGTGCCAGCAGCTTAATAGAGGGGAGGGAGACCCAGTACTTC.

About this clone: The germline gene is not matched at one end of the junction; a read error may be the cause. CDR3 nucleotide sequence: TGTGCTTGGACAGGGACAGGCTATGGCTACACCTTC. This gives the protein CAWTGTGYGYTF. This chain uses TRBV30 with TRBJ1-2; TRBD1 agrees at 8 bases. The CDR3 is made up of 12 amino acids. Germline V gives CDR1 GTSNPN, CDR2 SVGIG (reference sequence). The full variable domain, with the rest looked up from reference TRBV30 and TRBJ1-2, is SQTIHQWPATLVQPVGSPLSLECTVEGTSNPNLYWYRQAAGRGLQLLFYSVGIGQISSEVPQNLSASRPQDRQFILSSKKLLLSDSGFYLCAWTGTGYGYTFGSGTRLTVV.

This rearrangement joins TRBV3-1 (or the pseudogene TRBV3-2) to TRBJ1-6; D call uncertain. Germline values: CDR1 LGHDT, CDR2 YNNKEL (reference sequence). V was clipped by 6 bases and J by 9 bases, with 15 bases between them. CDR3 length: 14 residues. CDR3 sequence reads: CASRHFGIGSPLHF. The CDR3 DNA reads TGTGCCAGCAGGCACTTTGGTATCGGTTCACCCCTCCACTTT.